These T cell receptor beta chains were read from a single sample in a study of beta chain features in type 1 diabetes. Clones were read by immunoSEQ multiplex PCR, and TCRdb kept only the in-frame ones, dropping some. The sample yields over 600,000 clones, roughly 12% seen once. The sequenced sample consisted of naive CD4+ T cells from blood. The receptors here all came from a man in his thirties or forties with type 1 diabetes. CDR3s include the opening cysteine and the closing phenylalanine or tryptophan. A D gene is named only where the DNA matches it firmly. Clone sizes are given selectively: once, few, many, or a class where the clone is expanded.

j_call: TRBJ2-1; clone_size: -; d_call: -; v_call: TRBV7-9; cdr3_nt: TGTGCCAGCAGCCCTAGGACTGCACTTGGGAACCAGTTCTTC; cdr3_aa: CASSPRTALGNQFF
j_call: TRBJ2-2; clone_size: -; d_call: -; v_call: TRBV7-2; cdr3_nt: TGTGCCAGCAGCACACGACAGTTTCCGGACACCGGGGAGCTGTTTTTT; cdr3_aa: CASSTRQFPDTGELFF
j_call: TRBJ2-7; clone_size: -; d_call: TRBD1; v_call: TRBV6-1; cdr3_nt: TGTGCCAGCAGTGAACCCGGACAGGGTAGCGACGAGCAGTACTTC; cdr3_aa: CASSEPGQGSDEQYF
j_call: TRBJ2-4; clone_size: -; d_call: -; v_call: TRBV18; cdr3_nt: TGTGCCAGCTCCACAGAGGTGGGGGAGAAAAACATTCAGTACTTC; cdr3_aa: CASSTEVGEKNIQYF
j_call: TRBJ2-3; clone_size: -; d_call: TRBD2; v_call: TRBV27; cdr3_nt: TGTGCCAGCACGCCTAGCGGGGGGGCTAGCACAGATACGCAGTATTTT; cdr3_aa: CASTPSGGASTDTQYF
j_call: TRBJ2-7; clone_size: -; d_call: TRBD2; v_call: TRBV6-5; cdr3_nt: TGTGCCAGCACTGTGGGAGGGCATGCTTACGAGCAGTACTTC; cdr3_aa: CASTVGGHAYEQYF
j_call: TRBJ1-2; clone_size: few; d_call: -; v_call: TRBV6-1; cdr3_nt: TGTGCCAGCAGTGAGAAGGCTTATGGCTACACCTTC; cdr3_aa: CASSEKAYGYTF
j_call: TRBJ2-3; clone_size: -; d_call: -; v_call: TRBV4-3; cdr3_nt: TGCGCCAGCAGCCAAGACCGGGACGGCAGCACAGATACGCAGTATTTT; cdr3_aa: CASSQDRDGSTDTQYF
j_call: TRBJ2-7; clone_size: -; d_call: -; v_call: TRBV7-9; cdr3_nt: TGTGCCAGCAGCTCATGGGGGGCTAAAAGCTCCTACGAGCAGTACTTC; cdr3_aa: CASSSWGAKSSYEQYF
j_call: TRBJ1-2; clone_size: few; d_call: -; v_call: TRBV2; cdr3_nt: TGTGCCAGCAGTGAACGGGAGTATGGCTACACCTTC; cdr3_aa: CASSEREYGYTF
j_call: TRBJ2-7; clone_size: few; d_call: -; v_call: TRBV5-1; cdr3_nt: TGCGCCAGCAGCTTGGATTTCGGCGGTTCCGAACAGAACTTC; cdr3_aa: CASSLDFGGSEQNF
j_call: TRBJ2-1; clone_size: -; d_call: -; v_call: TRBV5-8; cdr3_nt: TGTGCCAGCAGCTTGGGCGGGACTCCTAATGAGCAGTTCTTC; cdr3_aa: CASSLGGTPNEQFF
j_call: TRBJ2-5; clone_size: -; d_call: -; v_call: TRBV11-2; cdr3_nt: TGTGCCAGCAGGGAGACAATCCAAGAGACCCAGTACTTC; cdr3_aa: CASRETIQETQYF
j_call: TRBJ2-2; clone_size: -; d_call: -; v_call: TRBV5-1; cdr3_nt: TGCGCCAGCAGCTTGGACACCATCGGGACCGGGGAGCTGTTTTTT; cdr3_aa: CASSLDTIGTGELFF
j_call: TRBJ2-7; clone_size: -; d_call: -; v_call: TRBV21-1; cdr3_nt: TGTGCCAGCAGCAAAACAGGGAAGAGATCCTACGAGCAGTACTTC; cdr3_aa: CASSKTGKRSYEQYF
j_call: TRBJ2-7; clone_size: few; d_call: -; v_call: TRBV6-6; cdr3_nt: TGTGCCAGCAGCCCCGTGCAGGTTTTCTACGAGCAGTACTTC; cdr3_aa: CASSPVQVFYEQYF
j_call: TRBJ2-2; clone_size: few; d_call: -; v_call: TRBV28; cdr3_nt: TGTGCCAGCAGTCTTAACACCGGGGAGCTGTTTTTT; cdr3_aa: CASSLNTGELFF
j_call: TRBJ2-3; clone_size: few; d_call: TRBD2; v_call: TRBV7-2; cdr3_nt: TGTGCCAGCAGCTTAGTCGGGGGGGCAGATACGCAGTATTTT; cdr3_aa: CASSLVGGADTQYF
j_call: TRBJ2-1; clone_size: few; d_call: TRBD2; v_call: TRBV5-1; cdr3_nt: TGCGCCAGCAGCTCGAGGGTAGCGGGTGACAATGAGCAGTTCTTC; cdr3_aa: CASSSRVAGDNEQFF
j_call: TRBJ1-5; clone_size: -; d_call: -; v_call: TRBV4-2; cdr3_nt: TGTGCCAGCAGCCAAGATTCCAGGGTAGGTCAGCCCCAGCATTTT; cdr3_aa: CASSQDSRVGQPQHF
j_call: TRBJ1-1; clone_size: -; d_call: TRBD1; v_call: TRBV4-3; cdr3_nt: TGCGCCAGCAGCCTGACCGGACAGGACGAAGCTTTCTTT; cdr3_aa: CASSLTGQDEAFF
j_call: TRBJ2-5; clone_size: few; d_call: -; v_call: TRBV28; cdr3_nt: TGTGCCAGCAGCTTCCTCCAAGAGACCCAGTACTTC; cdr3_aa: CASSFLQETQYF
j_call: TRBJ1-4; clone_size: -; d_call: -; v_call: TRBV5-4; cdr3_nt: TGTGCCAGCAGCTTGAAGGACTTCCCAACTAATGAAAAACTGTTTTTT; cdr3_aa: CASSLKDFPTNEKLFF
j_call: TRBJ2-5; clone_size: -; d_call: -; v_call: TRBV7-9; cdr3_nt: TGTGCCAGCAGCTTATTTCTGGGGGCGGGTGGAGAGACCCAGTACTTC; cdr3_aa: CASSLFLGAGGETQYF
j_call: TRBJ2-7; clone_size: -; d_call: TRBD1; v_call: TRBV29-1; cdr3_nt: TGCAGCGTTCGAAACTTCCCGGGACAGGGGATGTACGAGCAGTACTTC; cdr3_aa: CSVRNFPGQGMYEQYF
j_call: TRBJ2-7; clone_size: -; d_call: TRBD1; v_call: TRBV7-2; cdr3_nt: TGTGCCAGCAGCTTGTACCCACCAACAGGGGGCTCCTACGAGCAGTACTTC; cdr3_aa: CASSLYPPTGGSYEQYF
j_call: TRBJ1-5; clone_size: few; d_call: -; v_call: TRBV4-3; cdr3_nt: TGCGCCAGCAGCCAGGACTGGAGGGGCAATCAGCCCCAGCATTTT; cdr3_aa: CASSQDWRGNQPQHF
j_call: TRBJ2-7; clone_size: -; d_call: -; v_call: TRBV6-5; cdr3_nt: TGTGCCAGCAGTTACCGGGACGGGGGTTATGAGCAGTACTTC; cdr3_aa: CASSYRDGGYEQYF
j_call: TRBJ2-1; clone_size: -; d_call: -; v_call: TRBV6-6; cdr3_nt: TGTGCCAGCAGTGAGCACTTACTATTGTTCTTC; cdr3_aa: CASSEHLLLFF
j_call: TRBJ2-7; clone_size: -; d_call: TRBD1; v_call: TRBV7-2; cdr3_nt: TGTGCCAGCAGCTTTGAGGACAGGAGATACTACGAGCAGTACTTC; cdr3_aa: CASSFEDRRYYEQYF
j_call: TRBJ1-2; clone_size: -; d_call: -; v_call: TRBV20-1; cdr3_nt: TGCAGTGCTAGGGCCCGAGCGGGCTACACCTTC; cdr3_aa: CSARARAGYTF
j_call: TRBJ2-1; clone_size: -; d_call: -; v_call: TRBV18; cdr3_nt: TGTGCCAGCTCACCGAGCAGCGGGAATGAGCAGTTCTTC; cdr3_aa: CASSPSSGNEQFF
j_call: TRBJ1-5; clone_size: few; d_call: -; v_call: TRBV4-3; cdr3_nt: TGCGCCAGCAGCCAAGATTTGCCCACCGCCGGACAGCCCCAGCATTTT; cdr3_aa: CASSQDLPTAGQPQHF
j_call: TRBJ2-6; clone_size: -; d_call: TRBD1; v_call: TRBV4-1; cdr3_nt: TGCGCCAGCAGCCAAGATGCACCTTCAGGGGGCGCCGGTTCTGGGGCCAACGTCCTGACTTTC; cdr3_aa: CASSQDAPSGGAGSGANVLTF
j_call: TRBJ1-6; clone_size: -; d_call: -; v_call: TRBV5-1; cdr3_nt: TGCGCCAGCAGCTTAGATACAGGGAGCAATTCACCCCTCCACTTT; cdr3_aa: CASSLDTGSNSPLHF
j_call: TRBJ2-6; clone_size: -; d_call: TRBD1; v_call: TRBV4-1; cdr3_nt: TGCGCCAGCAGCCCGGGACAGGGGTCCATCTCTGGGGCCAACGTCCTGACTTTC; cdr3_aa: CASSPGQGSISGANVLTF
j_call: TRBJ1-5; clone_size: -; d_call: -; v_call: TRBV30; cdr3_nt: TGTGCCTGGAGTGGAGAGGAAAATCAGCCCCAGCATTTT; cdr3_aa: CAWSGEENQPQHF
j_call: TRBJ2-7; clone_size: few; d_call: TRBD1; v_call: TRBV7-2; cdr3_nt: TGTGCCAGCAGCTTAGATGCACAGGGGGGCGAGCAGTACTTC; cdr3_aa: CASSLDAQGGEQYF
j_call: TRBJ1-6; clone_size: -; d_call: -; v_call: TRBV7-9; cdr3_nt: TGTGCCAGCAGCAATTCACCCCTCCACTTT; cdr3_aa: CASSNSPLHF
j_call: TRBJ2-1; clone_size: -; d_call: -; v_call: TRBV19; cdr3_nt: TGTGCCAGTAGTATAAGGACTCCCGTATACAATGAGCAGTTCTTC; cdr3_aa: CASSIRTPVYNEQFF
j_call: TRBJ2-5; clone_size: -; d_call: TRBD1; v_call: TRBV5-6; cdr3_nt: TGTGCCAGCAGGCTCCAGGGGGCAGAGACCCAGTACTTC; cdr3_aa: CASRLQGAETQYF
j_call: TRBJ2-1; clone_size: few; d_call: TRBD1; v_call: TRBV6-6; cdr3_nt: TGTGCCAGCACACCCAGGGGGTTAGACGTAAATGAGCAGTTCTTC; cdr3_aa: CASTPRGLDVNEQFF